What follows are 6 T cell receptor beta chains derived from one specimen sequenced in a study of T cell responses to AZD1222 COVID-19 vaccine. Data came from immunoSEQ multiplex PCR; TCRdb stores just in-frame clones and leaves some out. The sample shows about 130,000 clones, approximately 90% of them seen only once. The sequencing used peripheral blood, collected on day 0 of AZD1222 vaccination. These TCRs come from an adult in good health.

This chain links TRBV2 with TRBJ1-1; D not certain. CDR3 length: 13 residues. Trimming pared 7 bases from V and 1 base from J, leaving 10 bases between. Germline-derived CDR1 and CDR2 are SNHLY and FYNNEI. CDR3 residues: CASTRQTNTEAFF. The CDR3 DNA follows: TGTGCCAGCACCAGACAAACGAACACTGAAGCTTTCTTT.

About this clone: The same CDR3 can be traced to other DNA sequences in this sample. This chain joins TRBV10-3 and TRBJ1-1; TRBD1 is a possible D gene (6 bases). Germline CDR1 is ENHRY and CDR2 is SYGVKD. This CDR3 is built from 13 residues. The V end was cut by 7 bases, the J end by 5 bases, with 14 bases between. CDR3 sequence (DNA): TGTGCCATCATAGGTCAGGGGCCAACTGAAGCTTTCTTT. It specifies CAIIGQGPTEAFF.

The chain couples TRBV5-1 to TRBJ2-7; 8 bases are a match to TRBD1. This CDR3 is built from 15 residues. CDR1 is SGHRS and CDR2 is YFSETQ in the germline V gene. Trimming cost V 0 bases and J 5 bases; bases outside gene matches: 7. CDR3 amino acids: CASSLVGTGTNEQYF. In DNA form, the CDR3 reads TGCGCCAGCAGCTTGGTCGGGACAGGAACAAACGAGCAGTACTTC.

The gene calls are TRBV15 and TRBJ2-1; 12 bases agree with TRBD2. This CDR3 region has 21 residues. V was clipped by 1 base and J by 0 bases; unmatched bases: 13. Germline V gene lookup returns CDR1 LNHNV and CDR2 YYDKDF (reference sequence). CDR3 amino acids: CATSRVTTSGGSSGSYNEQFF. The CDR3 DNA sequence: TGTGCCACCAGCAGAGTGACCACTAGCGGGGGGTCTTCAGGCTCCTACAATGAGCAGTTCTTC.

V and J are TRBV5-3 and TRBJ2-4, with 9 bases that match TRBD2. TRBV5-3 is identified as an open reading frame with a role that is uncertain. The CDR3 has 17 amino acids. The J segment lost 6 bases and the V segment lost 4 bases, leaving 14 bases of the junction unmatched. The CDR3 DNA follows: TGTGCCAGAAGCCCCATTAGCGGGGGCCACATCAGAAACATTCAGTACTTC. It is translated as CARSPISGGHIRNIQYF.

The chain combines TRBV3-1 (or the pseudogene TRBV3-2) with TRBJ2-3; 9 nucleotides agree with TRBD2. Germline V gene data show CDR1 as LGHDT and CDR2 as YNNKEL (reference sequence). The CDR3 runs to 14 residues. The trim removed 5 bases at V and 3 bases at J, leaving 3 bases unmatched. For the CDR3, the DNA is TGTGCCAGCAGCATAGCGGGGGCGACAGATACGCAGTATTTT. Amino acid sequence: CASSIAGATDTQYF.